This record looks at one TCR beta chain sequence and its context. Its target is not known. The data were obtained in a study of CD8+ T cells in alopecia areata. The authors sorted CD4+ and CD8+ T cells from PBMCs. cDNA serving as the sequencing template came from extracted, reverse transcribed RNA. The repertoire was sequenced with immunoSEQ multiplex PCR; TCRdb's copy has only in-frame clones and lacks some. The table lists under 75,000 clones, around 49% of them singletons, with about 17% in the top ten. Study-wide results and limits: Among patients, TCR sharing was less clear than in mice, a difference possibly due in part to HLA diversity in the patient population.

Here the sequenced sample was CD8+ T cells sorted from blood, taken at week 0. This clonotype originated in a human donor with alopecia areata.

The CDR3: CASSLGGRNTDTQYF. The DNA of the CDR3 is TGTGCCAGCAGCTTAGGCGGGAGAAACACAGATACGCAGTATTTT. The chain joins TRBV11-3 to TRBJ2-3; 7 bases line up with TRBD2. Germline V gene data show CDR1 as SGHNT and CDR2 as YENEEA. CDR3 length: 15 residues. The V and J ends lost 1 base and 2 bases, in that order; junction bases with no gene match: 3.